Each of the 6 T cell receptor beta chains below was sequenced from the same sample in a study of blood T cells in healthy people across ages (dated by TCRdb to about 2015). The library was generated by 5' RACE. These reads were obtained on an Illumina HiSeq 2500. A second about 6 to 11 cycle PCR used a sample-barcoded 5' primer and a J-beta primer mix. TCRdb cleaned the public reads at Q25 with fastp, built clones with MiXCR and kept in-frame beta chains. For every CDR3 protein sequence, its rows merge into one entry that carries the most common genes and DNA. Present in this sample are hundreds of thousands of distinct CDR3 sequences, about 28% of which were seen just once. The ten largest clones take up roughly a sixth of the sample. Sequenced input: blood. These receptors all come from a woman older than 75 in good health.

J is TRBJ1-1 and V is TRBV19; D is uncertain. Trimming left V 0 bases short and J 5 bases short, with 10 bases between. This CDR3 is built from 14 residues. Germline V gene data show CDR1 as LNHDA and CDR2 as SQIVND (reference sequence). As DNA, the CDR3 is TGTGCCAGTAGTATAGATCGGGCAAAGACTGAAGCTTTCTTT. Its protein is CASSIDRAKTEAFF.

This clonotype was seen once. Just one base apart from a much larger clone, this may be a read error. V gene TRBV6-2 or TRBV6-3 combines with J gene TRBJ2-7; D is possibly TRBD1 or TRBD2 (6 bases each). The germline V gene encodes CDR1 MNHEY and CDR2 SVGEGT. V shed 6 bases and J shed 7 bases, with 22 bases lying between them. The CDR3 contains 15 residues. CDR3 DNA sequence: TGTGCCAGCAGCTCCCGGGTCGGGGGCTACAATGAGCAGTACTTC. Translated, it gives CASSSRVGGYNEQYF.

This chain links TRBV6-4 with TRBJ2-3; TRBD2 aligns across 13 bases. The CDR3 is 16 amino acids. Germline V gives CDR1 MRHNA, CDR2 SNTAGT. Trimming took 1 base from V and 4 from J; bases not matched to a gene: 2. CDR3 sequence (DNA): TGTGCCAGCAGTGACTATACTAGCGGGGGGGCAGATACGCAGTATTTT. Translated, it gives CASSDYTSGGADTQYF.

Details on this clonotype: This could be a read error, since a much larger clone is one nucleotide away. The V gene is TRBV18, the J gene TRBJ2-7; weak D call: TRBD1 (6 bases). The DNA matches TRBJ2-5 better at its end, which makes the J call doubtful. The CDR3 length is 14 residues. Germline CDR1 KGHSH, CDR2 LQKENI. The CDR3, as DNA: TGTGCCAGCTTACCGAAGACGCAGGGGGAGACCCAGTACTTC. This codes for CASLPKTQGETQYF.

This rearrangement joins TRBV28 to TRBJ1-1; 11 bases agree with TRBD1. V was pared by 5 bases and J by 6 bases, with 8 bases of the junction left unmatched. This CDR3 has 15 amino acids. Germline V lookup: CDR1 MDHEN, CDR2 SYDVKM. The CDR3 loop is CASSDTGTGGSEAFF. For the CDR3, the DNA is TGTGCCAGCAGTGACACCGGGACAGGGGGGTCTGAAGCTTTCTTT.

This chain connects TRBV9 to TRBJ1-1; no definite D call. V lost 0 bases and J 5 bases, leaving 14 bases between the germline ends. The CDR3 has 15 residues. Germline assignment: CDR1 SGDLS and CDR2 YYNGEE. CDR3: CASSVEGAAGTEAFF. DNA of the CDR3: TGTGCCAGCAGCGTAGAGGGAGCAGCTGGGACTGAAGCTTTCTTT.